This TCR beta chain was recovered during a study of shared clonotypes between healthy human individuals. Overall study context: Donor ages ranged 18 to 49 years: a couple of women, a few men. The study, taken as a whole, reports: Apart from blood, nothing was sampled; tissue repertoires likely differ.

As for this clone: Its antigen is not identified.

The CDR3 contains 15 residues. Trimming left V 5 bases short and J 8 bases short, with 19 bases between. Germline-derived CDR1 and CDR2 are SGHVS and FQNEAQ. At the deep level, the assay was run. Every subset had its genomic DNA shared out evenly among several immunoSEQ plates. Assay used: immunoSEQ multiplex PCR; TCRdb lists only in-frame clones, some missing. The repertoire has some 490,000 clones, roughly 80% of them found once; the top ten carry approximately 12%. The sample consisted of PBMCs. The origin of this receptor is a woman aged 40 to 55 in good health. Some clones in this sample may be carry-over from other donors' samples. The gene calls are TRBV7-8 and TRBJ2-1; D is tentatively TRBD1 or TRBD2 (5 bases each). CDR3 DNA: TGTGCCAGCAGCCCTGGGACCTTCCCTTGGGATGAGCAGTTCTTC. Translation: CASSPGTFPWDEQFF.